The rows below give T cell receptor beta chains drawn from one sample of a study of OX40 agonist ivuxolimab in advanced cancers. Assay: immunoSEQ multiplex PCR; the TCRdb copy retains only in-frame clones and omits some. Among more than 65,000 clones, just under 85% were seen once, and the ten largest hold about 25%. The sample here was CD4+ or CD8+ T cells sorted from blood, taken in a trial of the OX40 agonist ivuxolimab. The receptors here all came from an adult with an advanced solid tumor such as melanoma, head and neck, liver or kidney cancer. CDR3s include the opening cysteine and the closing phenylalanine or tryptophan. The D gene is left open where the match is weak. The size of a clone is reported for some rows only, either as once, few or many, or as a class for expanded clones.

DNA: TGTGCCGGCAGTCCCGGGACATCGAACACTGAAGCTTTCTTT
CDR3: CAGSPGTSNTEAFF
D: NA
V: TRBV6-5
J: TRBJ1-1
size: NA

DNA: TGCGCCAGCTCAGACTGGGTTCAAGAGACCCAGTACTTC
CDR3: CASSDWVQETQYF
D: NA
V: TRBV10-2
J: TRBJ2-5
size: NA

DNA: TGCGCCAGCAGCTTGGGGGTAAGGGGCACAGATACGCAGTATTTT
CDR3: CASSLGVRGTDTQYF
D: NA
V: TRBV5-1
J: TRBJ2-3
size: NA

DNA: TGTGCCCTCGACGTACGAAATGGCTACACCTTC
CDR3: CALDVRNGYTF
D: NA
V: TRBV7-9
J: TRBJ1-2
size: few

DNA: TGTGCCAGCAGCCACACGTTAGAGGCAGGGTCAAGAAACACCATATATTTT
CDR3: CASSHTLEAGSRNTIYF
D: NA
V: TRBV5-4
J: TRBJ1-3
size: NA

DNA: TGTGCCTCCCGGATAGCGGGGACAGATACGCAGTATTTT
CDR3: CASRIAGTDTQYF
D: TRBD2
V: TRBV28
J: TRBJ2-3
size: NA

DNA: TGTGCCAGCAGTGACGGCAGTTATGGCTACACCTTC
CDR3: CASSDGSYGYTF
D: NA
V: TRBV2
J: TRBJ1-2
size: NA

DNA: TGTGCCAGCAGCTTTTCAGATACGCAGTATTTT
CDR3: CASSFSDTQYF
D: NA
V: TRBV7-9
J: TRBJ2-3
size: NA

DNA: TGTGCCAGCAGCTTAAATGGCTACACCTTC
CDR3: CASSLNGYTF
D: NA
V: TRBV11-2
J: TRBJ1-2
size: few

DNA: TGCGCCAGCAGCCCTGACAGGGGGCTTAACTATGGCTACACCTTC
CDR3: CASSPDRGLNYGYTF
D: TRBD1
V: TRBV5-1
J: TRBJ1-2
size: NA

DNA: TGTGCCAGTAGTATAGGAGGGTACGCAGATACGCAGTATTTT
CDR3: CASSIGGYADTQYF
D: NA
V: TRBV19
J: TRBJ2-3
size: NA

DNA: TGTGCCAGCAGCACCCGACAGAGCTCCTACGAGCAGTACTTC
CDR3: CASSTRQSSYEQYF
D: NA
V: TRBV9
J: TRBJ2-7
size: NA

DNA: TGTGCCAGCAGCATTACCGGGACAGATCACTACAATGAGCAGTTCTTC
CDR3: CASSITGTDHYNEQFF
D: TRBD1
V: TRBV5-5
J: TRBJ2-1
size: NA

DNA: TGTGCCAGCAGTTTAATAAGGGCGGGAGGGTACAATGAGCAGTTCTTC
CDR3: CASSLIRAGGYNEQFF
D: TRBD2
V: TRBV27
J: TRBJ2-1
size: once

DNA: TGTGCCAGCAGCTTAGGTTTTGAAAAACTGTTTTTT
CDR3: CASSLGFEKLFF
D: NA
V: TRBV7-9
J: TRBJ1-4
size: NA

DNA: TGTGCCAGCAGTTACCGGGGGGAAACCACTGAAGTGTTTTTT
CDR3: CASSYRGETTEVFF
D: NA
V: TRBV6-6
J: TRBJ1-4
size: NA

DNA: TGTGCCAGCAGGAGGACAGGGAAAGGTGACACTGAAGCTTTCTTT
CDR3: CASRRTGKGDTEAFF
D: TRBD1
V: TRBV5-6
J: TRBJ1-1
size: NA

DNA: TGCAGCGTTGACCCGAACACCGGGGAGCTGTTTTTT
CDR3: CSVDPNTGELFF
D: NA
V: TRBV29-1
J: TRBJ2-2
size: NA

DNA: TGTGCCAGCAGTCCCACAGGGGGCACTGAAGCTTTCTTT
CDR3: CASSPTGGTEAFF
D: TRBD1
V: TRBV11-2
J: TRBJ1-1
size: once

DNA: TGTGCCAGTAGTCCAAGACCACAGGGGGCGCGAGCTCAGCCCCAGCATTTT
CDR3: CASSPRPQGARAQPQHF
D: TRBD1
V: TRBV19
J: TRBJ1-5
size: once

DNA: TGTGCCAGCAGTTACCAGGACAGGGGGCAAAACATTCAGTACTTC
CDR3: CASSYQDRGQNIQYF
D: TRBD1
V: TRBV6-5
J: TRBJ2-4
size: NA

DNA: TGTGCCAGCAGCTTAGGCAGGGCTTACGAGCAGTACTTC
CDR3: CASSLGRAYEQYF
D: NA
V: TRBV11-3
J: TRBJ2-7
size: NA

DNA: TGTGCCAGCAGTACAGCGGGGGGCATTGCAGATACGCAGTATTTT
CDR3: CASSTAGGIADTQYF
D: TRBD2
V: TRBV6-5
J: TRBJ2-3
size: NA

DNA: TGCGCCAGCTGCGCGTTAGCGGGAGGGGAAGCAGATACGCAGTATTTT
CDR3: CASCALAGGEADTQYF
D: TRBD2
V: TRBV5-1
J: TRBJ2-3
size: NA

DNA: TGTGCCAGCAGTGAGCGGGGGCGCCGAGGGGAGACCCAGTACTTC
CDR3: CASSERGRRGETQYF
D: TRBD2
V: TRBV7-9
J: TRBJ2-5
size: NA

DNA: TGTGCCAGCAGTAAGGACAGGGGGTTCGGTGGCTACACCTTC
CDR3: CASSKDRGFGGYTF
D: TRBD1
V: TRBV2
J: TRBJ1-2
size: NA

DNA: TGTGCCAGCAGGCTTATGCTAGCGGGAGTCCTCAACGAGCAGTACTTC
CDR3: CASRLMLAGVLNEQYF
D: TRBD2
V: TRBV2
J: TRBJ2-7
size: NA

DNA: TGTGCCAGCAGCTTAACATTTGGCTACGAGCAGTACTTC
CDR3: CASSLTFGYEQYF
D: NA
V: TRBV11-2
J: TRBJ2-7
size: NA

DNA: TGTGCCAGCAGCTCTGGACAGCCTCTCCTCATGAACACTGAAGCTTTCTTT
CDR3: CASSSGQPLLMNTEAFF
D: NA
V: TRBV5-6
J: TRBJ1-1
size: NA

DNA: TGCGCCAGCAGTCCCGGGCCCCGGGGTACGCAGTATTTT
CDR3: CASSPGPRGTQYF
D: NA
V: TRBV6-5
J: TRBJ2-3
size: NA

DNA: TGTGCCAGCAGCTTAAACGGAGCGGGAGGTTTCTACGAGCAGTACTTC
CDR3: CASSLNGAGGFYEQYF
D: TRBD2
V: TRBV11-2
J: TRBJ2-7
size: NA

DNA: TGTGCCAGCAGTTACTCGAGAGGCGGCATCTCCTACGAGCAGTACTTC
CDR3: CASSYSRGGISYEQYF
D: NA
V: TRBV6-5
J: TRBJ2-7
size: NA

DNA: TGTGCCTGGAGTAAAAACAGGGGTAGCGAAAAACTGTTTTTT
CDR3: CAWSKNRGSEKLFF
D: TRBD1
V: TRBV30
J: TRBJ1-4
size: NA

DNA: TGTGCCAGCAGCAAAGGTTGGCCCACCTACGAGCAGTACTTC
CDR3: CASSKGWPTYEQYF
D: NA
V: TRBV21-1
J: TRBJ2-7
size: few

DNA: TGTGCCAGCAGTGAGAACCCCTATGGCTACACCTTC
CDR3: CASSENPYGYTF
D: NA
V: TRBV2
J: TRBJ1-2
size: NA

DNA: TGTGCCAGCAGCCCTAGGAGAGGCAATGAGCAGTTCTTC
CDR3: CASSPRRGNEQFF
D: NA
V: TRBV14
J: TRBJ2-1
size: NA

DNA: TGCGCCAGCACCGAGCAGGGGGGACTGGGTGAGCAGTACTTC
CDR3: CASTEQGGLGEQYF
D: NA
V: TRBV5-1
J: TRBJ2-7
size: NA

DNA: TGTGCCACCAGCAGGGAGTGGGGAGGGGGGGGACCCTACGAGCAGTACTTC
CDR3: CATSREWGGGGPYEQYF
D: NA
V: TRBV15
J: TRBJ2-7
size: NA

DNA: TGTGCCAGCAGCTTGAAGGCCAATGGCTACACCTTC
CDR3: CASSLKANGYTF
D: NA
V: TRBV7-9
J: TRBJ1-2
size: NA

DNA: TGCGCCAGCAGAAGTATTTCCGGGACAGGGAGGACAGATACGCAGTATTTT
CDR3: CASRSISGTGRTDTQYF
D: TRBD1
V: TRBV4-1
J: TRBJ2-3
size: NA

DNA: TGCAGCGTTGATGGGACAGAGGCGAACACCGGGGAGCTGTTTTTT
CDR3: CSVDGTEANTGELFF
D: TRBD1
V: TRBV29-1
J: TRBJ2-2
size: NA

DNA: TGTGCCAGCAGCTTACCAGGGGCTCAATCGGCCCAGTACTTC
CDR3: CASSLPGAQSAQYF
D: NA
V: TRBV11-2
J: TRBJ2-5
size: once

DNA: TGTGCCAGCAGTTACTTGGCGTTCGGGACAGCGTACGAGCAGTACTTC
CDR3: CASSYLAFGTAYEQYF
D: TRBD1
V: TRBV6-6
J: TRBJ2-7
size: NA

DNA: TGTGCCAGCAGCCGGGTCATTAGCAATCAGCCCCAGCATTTT
CDR3: CASSRVISNQPQHF
D: NA
V: TRBV5-5
J: TRBJ1-5
size: NA

DNA: TGTGCCAGCACCAAGGGGGCGCGGGGTGAAAAACTGTTTTTT
CDR3: CASTKGARGEKLFF
D: TRBD1
V: TRBV27
J: TRBJ1-4
size: NA